This T cell receptor (beta chain) is drawn from a study of blood T cells in healthy people across ages (dated by TCRdb to about 2015). Some background on the complete study: In model experiments, template switching captured about one uniquely barcoded TCR beta cDNA molecule for every two T cells. Two additional independent replicas of 1 million unique cDNA reads from the same blood draw were analyzed for two donors (one aged 18 to 30 and one aged 80 or older). To avoid experimental bias, donors of different ages were spread randomly across the sequencing lanes. Using deep sequencing normalized with unique cDNA molecular identifiers, the study measured how TCR beta repertoire diversity changes with age. The donors were split into four age groups: young (average about 16 years), middle-aged (roughly 42), aged (about 62) and long-lived (under 85). The full study reports these points: The CMV infection status of donors was not known, potentially confounding age-related changes in expanded clonotypes. Estimates of total diversity based on one million sequenced T cells were considered lower bounds and underestimates. Observed TCR beta diversity correlated strongly with the percentage of naive T cells measured by flow cytometry. As age increased, observed TCR beta diversity per million T cells dropped in a roughly linear way, and a significant reduction was already evident by age about 40. The long-lived group showed more naive CD4+ T cells, fewer expanded clones and increased TCR diversity than the aged group, suggesting age selection. Bulk unsorted PBMC profiling prevented conclusive comparison of naive and antigen-experienced compartments.

Systemically healthy Caucasian individuals from Russia, 35 to 50 in total and aged about 6 to 95 years, were included as donors. Approximately 9.3 milliliters of peripheral blood were drawn from each donor into EDTA-treated Vacutainer tubes. Ficoll-Paque density-gradient centrifugation was used to isolate PBMCs, with at least 6 million obtained per sample. Trizol reagent was used to extract total RNA from PBMCs, with at least 6 micrograms per sample. The percentages of naive CD45RAhigh/CD27high T cells were determined by flow cytometry on a PBMC aliquot from every donor. In its sample, this clonotype was seen once. The antigen this receptor binds is unknown. Nothing much larger sits one base from this clone, and base qualities are not available. Reading from cysteine to phenylalanine, the CDR3 counts 16 amino acids. Of the read, only the CDR3 DNA is kept; its 48 bases are in frame from base 1. CDR1 and CDR2 are read off the germline V gene (reference sequence) as LNHNV and YYDKDF. V is pared back by 8 bases and J by 0 bases, with 18 bases lying between the germline termini.

Libraries were built with 5' RACE. Sequenced on an Illumina HiSeq 2500. A second PCR of roughly 6 to 11 cycles was run with a J-beta primer mix and a sample-barcoded 5' primer. Each TCR beta cDNA molecule received a unique molecular identifier from a template-switch 5' adaptor carrying 12 random nucleotides. At least 2.5 million CDR3-containing paired-end reads were obtained from each sample. First-strand cDNA synthesis was performed from all RNA using the Mint cDNA synthesis kit, with priming by a TRBC-specific oligonucleotide. After uracil-DNA glycosylase treatment, a first 18-cycle PCR used universal primers M1SS and BC2_uni_R on all cDNA. Regarding the original processing steps: Each sample was normalized by randomly selecting 1 million high-quality reads, each carrying a distinct molecular identifier. Reads with shared molecular identifiers were discarded instead of being binned into consensus sequences. CDR3 identification, clonotype clustering and error correction used MiTCR with a Q25 quality threshold and the strictest error-elimination algorithm. A nonparametric unseen species model with Euler transformation was used to estimate lower-bound total TCR beta diversity. In TCRdb, the public reads were trimmed at Q25 with fastp and aligned with MiXCR, with productive beta chains retained. Identical CDR3 proteins give one entry, which carries the most common genes and DNA. TCRdb's processing, not the authors' own work, is the source of the V and J calls. For this sample the table gives roughly 1.4 million distinct CDR3 sequences, of which around 55% were detected only once. The biggest ten clones account for 6.7% of the sample.

The sequenced sample was blood. This sequence originates from a man aged 18 to 30 in good health. The chain is encoded by TRBV15 joined to TRBJ2-3; possibly the D gene is TRBD2, per 7 matching bases. The sequenced DNA: TGTGCCACCTCTCAGGGAGGGGGGCTAAGCACAGATACGCAGTATTTT. It translates to CATSQGGGLSTDTQYF.